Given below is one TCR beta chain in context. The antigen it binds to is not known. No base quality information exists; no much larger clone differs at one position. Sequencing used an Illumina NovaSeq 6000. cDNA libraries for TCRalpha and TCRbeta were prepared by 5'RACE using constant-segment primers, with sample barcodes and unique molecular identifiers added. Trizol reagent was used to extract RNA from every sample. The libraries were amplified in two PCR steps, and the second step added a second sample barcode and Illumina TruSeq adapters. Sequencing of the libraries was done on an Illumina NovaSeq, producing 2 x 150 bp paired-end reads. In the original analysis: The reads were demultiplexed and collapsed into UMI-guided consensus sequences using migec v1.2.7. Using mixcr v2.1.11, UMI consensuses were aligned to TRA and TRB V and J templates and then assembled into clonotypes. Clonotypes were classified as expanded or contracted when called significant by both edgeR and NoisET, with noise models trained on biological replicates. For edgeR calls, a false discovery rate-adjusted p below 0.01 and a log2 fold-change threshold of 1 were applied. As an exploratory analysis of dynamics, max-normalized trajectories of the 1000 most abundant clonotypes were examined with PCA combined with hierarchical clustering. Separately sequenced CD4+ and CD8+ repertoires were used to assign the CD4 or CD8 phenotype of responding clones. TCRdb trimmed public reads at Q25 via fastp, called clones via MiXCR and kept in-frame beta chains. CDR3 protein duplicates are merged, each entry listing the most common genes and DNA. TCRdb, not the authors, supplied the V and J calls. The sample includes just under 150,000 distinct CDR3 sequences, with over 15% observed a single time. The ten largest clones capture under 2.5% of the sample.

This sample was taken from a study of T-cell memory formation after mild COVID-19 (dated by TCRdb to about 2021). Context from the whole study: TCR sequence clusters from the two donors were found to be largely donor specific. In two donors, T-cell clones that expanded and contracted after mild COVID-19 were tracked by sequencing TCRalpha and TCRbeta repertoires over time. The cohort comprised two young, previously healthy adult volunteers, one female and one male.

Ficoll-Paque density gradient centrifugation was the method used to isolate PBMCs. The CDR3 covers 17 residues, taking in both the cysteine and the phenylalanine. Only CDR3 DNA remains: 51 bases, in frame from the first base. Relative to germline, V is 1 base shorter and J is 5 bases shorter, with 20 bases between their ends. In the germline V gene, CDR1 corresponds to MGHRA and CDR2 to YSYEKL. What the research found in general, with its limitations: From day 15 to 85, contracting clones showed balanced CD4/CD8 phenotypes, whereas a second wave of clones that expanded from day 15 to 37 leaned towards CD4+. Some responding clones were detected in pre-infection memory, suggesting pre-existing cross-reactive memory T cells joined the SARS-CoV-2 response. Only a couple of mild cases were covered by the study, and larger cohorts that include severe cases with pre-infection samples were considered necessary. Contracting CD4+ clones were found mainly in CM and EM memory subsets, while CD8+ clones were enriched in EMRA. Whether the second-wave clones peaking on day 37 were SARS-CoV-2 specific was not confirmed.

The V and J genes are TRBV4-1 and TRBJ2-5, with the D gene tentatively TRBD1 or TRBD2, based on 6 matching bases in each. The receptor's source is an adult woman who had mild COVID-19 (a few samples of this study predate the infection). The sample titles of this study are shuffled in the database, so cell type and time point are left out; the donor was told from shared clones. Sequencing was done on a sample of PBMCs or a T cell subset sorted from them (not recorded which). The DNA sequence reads TGCGCCAGCAGCCAAGCCATTATTGAGGGGGGTTGGGAGACCCAGTACTTC. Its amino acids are CASSQAIIEGGWETQYF.